The entry below describes one T cell receptor beta chain. This specimen belongs to a study of blood T cell repertoires in COVID-19. Study in general: Donors in the United States, Italy and Spain gave samples during acute or convalescent COVID-19. PBMCs, B-cell-depleted T cells, or T cells were the source of the cDNA or gDNA that made up the material.

Per the study methods: Amplification of reference gene primers provided the estimated nucleated cell counts. Repertoires were generated with immunoSEQ multiplex PCR, while TCRdb's copy carries only in-frame clones and drops some. D and trimming come from the DNA, and the V and J calls and clone size come from that table. Of approximately 270,000 clones listed, over 75% are singletons. Trimming shortened V by 2 bases and J by 3 bases, and 11 bases separated the two germline ends. The CDR3 contains 15 residues. Germline V gives CDR1 MNHNY, CDR2 SVGAGI (reference sequence). The material sequenced was peripheral blood. The sequence derives from a woman in her 70s with acute or convalescent COVID-19. This chain joins TRBV6-6 and TRBJ1-5, with D perhaps TRBD1 (6 bases). The CDR3 spells CASSYGRGPNQPQHF. The CDR3 region has the DNA TGTGCCAGCAGTTACGGCAGGGGCCCCAATCAGCCCCAGCATTTT.